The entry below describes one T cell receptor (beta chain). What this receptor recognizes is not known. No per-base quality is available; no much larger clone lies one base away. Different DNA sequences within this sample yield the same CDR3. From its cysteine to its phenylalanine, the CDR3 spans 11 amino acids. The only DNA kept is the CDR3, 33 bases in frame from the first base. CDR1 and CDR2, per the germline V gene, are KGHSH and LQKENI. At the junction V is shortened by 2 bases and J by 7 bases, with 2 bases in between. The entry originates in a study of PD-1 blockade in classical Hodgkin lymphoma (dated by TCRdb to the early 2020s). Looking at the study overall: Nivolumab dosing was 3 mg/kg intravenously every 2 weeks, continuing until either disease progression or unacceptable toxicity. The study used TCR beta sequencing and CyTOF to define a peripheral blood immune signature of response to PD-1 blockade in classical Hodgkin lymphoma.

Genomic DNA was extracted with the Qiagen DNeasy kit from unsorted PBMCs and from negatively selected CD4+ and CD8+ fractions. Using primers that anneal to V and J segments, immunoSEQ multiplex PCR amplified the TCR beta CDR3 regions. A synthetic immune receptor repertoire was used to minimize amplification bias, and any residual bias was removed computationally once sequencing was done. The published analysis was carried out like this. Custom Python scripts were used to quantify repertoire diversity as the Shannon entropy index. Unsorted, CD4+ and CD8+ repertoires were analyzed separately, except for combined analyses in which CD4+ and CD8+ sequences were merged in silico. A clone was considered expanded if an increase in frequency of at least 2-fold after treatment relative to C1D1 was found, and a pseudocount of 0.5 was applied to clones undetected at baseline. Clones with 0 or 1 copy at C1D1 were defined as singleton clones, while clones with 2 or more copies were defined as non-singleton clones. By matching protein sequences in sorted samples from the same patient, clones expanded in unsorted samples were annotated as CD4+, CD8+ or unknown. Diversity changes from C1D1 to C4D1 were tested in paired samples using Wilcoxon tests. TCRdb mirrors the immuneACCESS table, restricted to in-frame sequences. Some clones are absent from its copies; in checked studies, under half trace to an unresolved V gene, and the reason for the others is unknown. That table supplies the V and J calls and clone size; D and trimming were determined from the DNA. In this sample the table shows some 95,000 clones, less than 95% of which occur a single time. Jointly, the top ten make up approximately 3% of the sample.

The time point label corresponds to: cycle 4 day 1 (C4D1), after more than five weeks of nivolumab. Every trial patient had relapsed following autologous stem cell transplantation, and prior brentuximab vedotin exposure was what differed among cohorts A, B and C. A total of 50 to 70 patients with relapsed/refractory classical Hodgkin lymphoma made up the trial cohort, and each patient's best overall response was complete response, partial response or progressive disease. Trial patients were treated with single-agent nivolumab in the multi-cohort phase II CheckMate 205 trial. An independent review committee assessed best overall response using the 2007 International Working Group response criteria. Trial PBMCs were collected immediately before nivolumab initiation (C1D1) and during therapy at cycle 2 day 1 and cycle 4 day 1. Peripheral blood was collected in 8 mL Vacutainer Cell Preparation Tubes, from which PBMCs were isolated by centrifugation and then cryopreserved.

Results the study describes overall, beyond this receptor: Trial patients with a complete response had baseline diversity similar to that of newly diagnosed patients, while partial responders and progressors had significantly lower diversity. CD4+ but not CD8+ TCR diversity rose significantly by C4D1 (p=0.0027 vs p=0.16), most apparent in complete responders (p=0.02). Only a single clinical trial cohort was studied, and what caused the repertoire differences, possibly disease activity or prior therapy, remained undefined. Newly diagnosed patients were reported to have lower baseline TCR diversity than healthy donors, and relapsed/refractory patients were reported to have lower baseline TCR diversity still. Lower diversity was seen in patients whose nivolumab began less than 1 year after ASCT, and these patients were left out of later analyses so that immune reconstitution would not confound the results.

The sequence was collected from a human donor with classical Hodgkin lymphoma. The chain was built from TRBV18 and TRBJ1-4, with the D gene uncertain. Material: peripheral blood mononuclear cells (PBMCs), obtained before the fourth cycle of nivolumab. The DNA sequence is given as TGTGCCAGCTCACCAGGTGAAAAACTGTTTTTT. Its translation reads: CASSPGEKLFF.